The T cell receptor (beta chain) described here comes from a study of metastatic and nonmetastatic thyroid tumors. For the study at large: Where malignant and benign thyroid patients were concerned, repertoires were compared across blood and tumor or nodule tissue.

Original analysis: Clinicopathological groups supplied CDR3 differences that were used to build a distant-metastasis classifier for papillary thyroid cancer. MiXCR re-clonotyped the PCR reads for TCRdb. TCRdb assigned the V and J calls; the authors' analysis was not used. The data show about 93,000 clones, with about 13% seen just once and approximately 10% held by the top ten. The length of the CDR3 is 15 residues. V lost 9 bases and J lost 4; bases outside the gene matches: 8. Germline CDR1 reads MRHNA; CDR2 reads SNTAGT. No patient received treatment before thyroid surgery. The sequence was collected from a female donor with papillary thyroid cancer or a benign thyroid nodule (not recorded which). Some clones in this sample may be carry-over from other donors' samples. The sequenced material came from blood. The chain has TRBV6-4 and TRBJ2-1; 11 nucleotides match TRBD2. The DNA of the CDR3 is TGTGCCAGAACCCCACTAGCGGGAGAATACAATGAGCAGTTCTTC. This codes for CARTPLAGEYNEQFF.